The present entry profiles one TCR beta chain with its context. The data stem from a study of blood T cell repertoires in COVID-19. On the study more broadly: Nucleic acid was either cDNA or gDNA, and it came from T cells, B-cell-depleted T cells, or PBMCs.

Methods used by the authors: Amplified reference gene primers provided the basis for estimating nucleated cell counts. Only in-frame clones appear in the TCRdb table, and some are missing; sequencing was by immunoSEQ multiplex PCR. The V and J calls and clone size were taken over from that table, and D and trimming were inferred from the DNA. In the table there are roughly 41,000 clones, 88% of which are singletons. J was trimmed by 8 bases and V by 0 bases; bases with no gene match: 11. The CDR3 has 16 amino acids. CDR1 and CDR2 (germline): MGHRA, YSYEKL. The receptor was isolated from a human donor in a cohort sampled during active COVID-19. Sample: peripheral blood. The chain links TRBV4-1 to TRBJ1-2; TRBD1 agrees at 8 bases. Written as DNA, the CDR3 is TGCGCCAGCAGCCAAGATGAGAAGCAGGGGGCTTGGGGCTACACCTTC. Translation: CASSQDEKQGAWGYTF.